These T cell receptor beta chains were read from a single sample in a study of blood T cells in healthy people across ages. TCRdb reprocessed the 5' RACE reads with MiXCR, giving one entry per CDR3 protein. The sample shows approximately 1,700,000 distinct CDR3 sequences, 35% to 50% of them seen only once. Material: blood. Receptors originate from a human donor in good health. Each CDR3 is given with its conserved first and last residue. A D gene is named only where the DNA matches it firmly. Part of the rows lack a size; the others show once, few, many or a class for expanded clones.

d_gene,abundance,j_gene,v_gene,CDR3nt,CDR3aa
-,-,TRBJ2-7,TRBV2,TGTGCCAGCAGTGTCCCCGAGAGGGGGTTAAGCTCCTACGAGCAGTACTTC,CASSVPERGLSSYEQYF
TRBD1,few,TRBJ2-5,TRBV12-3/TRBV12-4,TGTGCCAGCAGCATCGACAGGGGAAATGCCAAAGAGACCCAGTACTTC,CASSIDRGNAKETQYF
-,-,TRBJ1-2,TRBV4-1,TGCGCCAGCAGCCAAGTTATATCAGGGCTACTTAACTATGGCTACACCTTC,CASSQVISGLLNYGYTF
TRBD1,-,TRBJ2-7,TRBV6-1,TGTGCCAGCAGTCGGACCGGGACAGGACTCTCCTACGAGCAGTACTTC,CASSRTGTGLSYEQYF
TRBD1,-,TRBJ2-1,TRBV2,TGTGCCAGCCTGACGGGGACAGGGGGGCTAAACAATGAGCAGTTCTTC,CASLTGTGGLNNEQFF
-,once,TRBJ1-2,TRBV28,TGTGCCAGCAGTTTAAAGGGGAATGAAGGTGGCTACACCTTC,CASSLKGNEGGYTF
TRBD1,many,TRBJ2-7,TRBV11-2,TGTGCCAGCAGCTTAGATATGGGACAGATCTACGAGCAGTACTTC,CASSLDMGQIYEQYF
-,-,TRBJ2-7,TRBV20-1,TGCGGAACGACGGGACAAAGCTCCTACGAGCAGTACTTC,CGTTGQSSYEQYF
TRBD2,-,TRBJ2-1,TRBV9,TGTGCCAGCAGCGTCCATCCCGGGACTAGCGGGACCTACAATGAGCAGTTCTTC,CASSVHPGTSGTYNEQFF
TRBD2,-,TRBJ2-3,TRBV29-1,TGCAGCGGGGGGGGGGACCCAGATACGCAGTATTTT,CSGGGDPDTQYF
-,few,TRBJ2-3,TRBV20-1,TGCAGTGCTAGAGATTACTACGGCGGGCGCGCCACAGATACGCAGTATTTT,CSARDYYGGRATDTQYF
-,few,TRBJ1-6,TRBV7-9,TGTGCCAGCAGCTTTGGCCAGGGGAGTTCACCCCTCCACTTT,CASSFGQGSSPLHF
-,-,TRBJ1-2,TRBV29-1,TGCAGCGGATCTAATGCAGGGGCCTACACCTTC,CSGSNAGAYTF
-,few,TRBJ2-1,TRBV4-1,TGCGCCAGCAGCCAAGATGAGCGGGTTTCCTACAATGAGCAGTTCTTC,CASSQDERVSYNEQFF
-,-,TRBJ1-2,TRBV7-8,TGTGCCAGCAGACCCCAAAGTAGGCAGTTAGCTAACTATGGCTACACCTTC,CASRPQSRQLANYGYTF
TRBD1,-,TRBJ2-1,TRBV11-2,TGTGCCAGCAGCATCGGGACAGGGGCCTACAATGAGCAGTTCTTC,CASSIGTGAYNEQFF
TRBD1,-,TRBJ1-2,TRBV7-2,TGTGCCAGCAGCTTAGCGACAGGGGGTGGCTACACCTTC,CASSLATGGGYTF
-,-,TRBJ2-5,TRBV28,TGTGCCAGCAGGCAAGTTCCAACAGGGATGGAGCAGTACTTC,CASRQVPTGMEQYF
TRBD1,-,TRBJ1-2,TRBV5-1,TGCGCCAGCAGCTTCGGACAGGGTGCCGGTGGCTACACCTTC,CASSFGQGAGGYTF
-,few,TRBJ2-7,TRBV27,TGTGCCAGCAAGCAGACGGGGGGCCCTAACTACGAGCAGTACTTC,CASKQTGGPNYEQYF
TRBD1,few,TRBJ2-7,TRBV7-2,TGTGCCAGCAGCTCCCGGGACAGAATCGCCGAGCAGTACTTC,CASSSRDRIAEQYF
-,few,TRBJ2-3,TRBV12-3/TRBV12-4,TGTGCCAGCACCCAGGGAACCCCCGGGACAAGGCAGTATTTT,CASTQGTPGTRQYF
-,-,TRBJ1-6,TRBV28,TGTGCCAGCAGTAGTACCCCCAGGGATTCACCCCTCCACTTT,CASSSTPRDSPLHF
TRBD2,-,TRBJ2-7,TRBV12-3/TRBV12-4,TGTGCCAGCAGTCCTCAGCGGGGGGTAAAGAACGAGCAGTACTTC,CASSPQRGVKNEQYF
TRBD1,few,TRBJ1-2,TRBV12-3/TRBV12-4,TGTGCCAGCAGTTTTCAGGGGGCTTTTGGCTACACCTTC,CASSFQGAFGYTF
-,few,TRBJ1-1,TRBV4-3,TGCGCCAGCAGCCAATTGGGGGCAGGCACTGAAGCTTTCTTT,CASSQLGAGTEAFF
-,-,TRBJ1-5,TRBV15,TGTGCCACCAGCGGCCCCCGGACAGCGAATCAGCCCCAGCATTTT,CATSGPRTANQPQHF
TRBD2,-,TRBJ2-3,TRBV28,TGTGCCAGCACTCCCCGGCTAGCGGGGGGGCGCACAGATACGCAGTATTTT,CASTPRLAGGRTDTQYF
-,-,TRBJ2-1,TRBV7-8,TGTGCCAGCAGCCCCCGGTGGGTGGCGAGGGGCCCTTACACGGAGCAGTTCTTC,CASSPRWVARGPYTEQFF
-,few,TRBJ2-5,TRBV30,TGTGCCTGGAGCGAGGACGGCAGCGGGACCCAGTACTTC,CAWSEDGSGTQYF